This T cell receptor beta chain stems from a study of Graves' ophthalmopathy and Graves' hyperthyroidism. The diagnostic workup employed clinical symptoms, serum thyroxine, TRAb, thyroid ultrasound and orbital computed tomography. Beta-chain TCR CDR3 regions were amplified from RNA transcripts. HTBI primers served in a first-round RT-PCR, which a second-round multiplex PCR followed. TCRdb called the multiplex PCR reads again in MiXCR, with one record for every CDR3 protein. Of just over 400,000 distinct CDR3 sequences in the sample, 21% are singletons; the top ten hold roughly 3.2%. CDR1 is SGHTA and CDR2 is FQGTGA in the germline V gene. Trimming took 3 bases from V and 7 from J; bases not matched to a gene: 8. The CDR3 covers 16 residues.

The sequenced material came from peripheral blood. This sequence was found in a woman aged 18 to 35 with stable Graves' hyperthyroidism. V gene TRBV7-3 combines with J gene TRBJ2-2; 10 bases align to TRBD2. The CDR3 DNA is TGTGCCAGCAGCTTTGGGGTAGCGGGAGGAGGCGGGGAGCTGTTTTTT. Encoded protein: CASSFGVAGGGGELFF.